This is a list of T cell receptor beta chains from one sample in a study of a mutant IDH1 vaccine in newly diagnosed glioma. Only in-frame clones appear in the TCRdb table, and some are missing; sequencing was by immunoSEQ multiplex PCR. The profile covers about 83,000 clones, with roughly 77% appearing a single time and around 5.3% taken by the ten largest. Their antigens are not known. Here the sequenced sample was PBMCs, taken from a glioma patient whose treatment included an IDH1 peptide vaccine. Source of these receptors: a man aged 35 to 55 with glioma. The conserved cysteine and the conserved F or W are not part of the CDR3 here. The D gene is left open where the match is weak. A row's size may be missing; if present it is once, few, many or a size class.

clone_size	v_call	d_call	j_call	cdr3_aa
.	TRBV5-4	.	TRBJ2-5	ASSGGLPPGETQY
.	TRBV30	.	TRBJ2-7	AWSVRLAGAYEQY
.	TRBV2	TRBD2	TRBJ2-5	ASQSRRGEETQY
.	TRBV5-1	.	TRBJ1-5	ASSLRHNLGPQH
.	TRBV9	.	TRBJ1-2	ASSVGFGAGYGYT
.	TRBV7-2	.	TRBJ1-5	ASSLVENQPQH
.	TRBV25-1	TRBD2	TRBJ2-5	ASSDSGRASETQY
.	TRBV7-7	.	TRBJ2-1	ASSGGHYNEQF
once	TRBV4-3	TRBD2	TRBJ2-7	ASSQGLAGVSSYEQY
.	TRBV5-1	.	TRBJ2-1	ASSLTASPNNEQF
.	TRBV19	.	TRBJ2-3	ASSNTDTQY
.	TRBV15	.	TRBJ1-2	ATSPGRVRGYT
.	TRBV6-6	TRBD1	TRBJ1-3	ASSLTGESGNTIY
.	TRBV19	TRBD1	TRBJ2-3	ASSINFGQGTDTQY
.	TRBV7-9	.	TRBJ2-7	ASSLARRGQSSYEQY
.	TRBV4-1	.	TRBJ2-5	ASSQVAVASSAAPGETQY
.	TRBV9	.	TRBJ1-1	ASSVVGSMNTEAF
once	TRBV11-2	TRBD1	TRBJ2-5	ASSSRDRDQETQY
.	TRBV19	TRBD1	TRBJ1-1	ASSSGQGMNTEAF
.	TRBV4-1	.	TRBJ2-1	ASSLHLAGFAYNEQF
.	TRBV7-2	.	TRBJ1-3	ASSLTGFGNTIY
.	TRBV10-3	.	TRBJ2-3	AISPRAPDTQY
.	TRBV4-3	.	TRBJ1-6	ASSQDPTGLDSPLH
.	TRBV7-2	.	TRBJ1-6	ASSLVQLSPLH
few	TRBV21-1	.	TRBJ1-5	ASSKGRGASNQPQH
.	TRBV6-5	TRBD1	TRBJ2-1	ASSNSGAGTGEQF
.	TRBV5-6	.	TRBJ2-2	ASSLQEGRTGELF
few	TRBV29-1	TRBD1	TRBJ1-1	SVAPKGTANTEAF
.	TRBV30	.	TRBJ1-2	AWSPGTNYGYT